A single sample gave rise to the 14 T cell receptor beta chains below, sequenced in a study of blood T cell repertoires in COVID-19. Generated by immunoSEQ multiplex PCR, the TCRdb table keeps only in-frame clones and is missing some. The sample consists of approximately 200,000 clones, about 88% of them appearing once. The sample taken for sequencing was peripheral blood. All receptors come from a woman between 25 and 40 years old with active or convalescent COVID-19.

The chain recombines TRBV6-4 with TRBJ2-1; 7 bases are shared with TRBD1. V gave up 6 bases and J gave up 8 bases; unmatched junction bases: 7. Germline-derived CDR1 and CDR2 are MRHNA and SNTAGT. This CDR3 has 13 residues. As DNA, the CDR3 is TGTGCCAGCAGCAGACAGGGAAGCTATGAGCAGTTCTTC. Translated, it gives CASSRQGSYEQFF.

This chain joins TRBV27 and TRBJ2-7; 14 bases match TRBD2. Germline CDR1 MNHEY, CDR2 SMNVEV (reference sequence). The trim removed 6 bases at V and 3 bases at J, leaving 7 bases unmatched. This CDR3 comprises 16 residues. The CDR3 region has the DNA TGTGCCAGCAGATCCCCCGGGACTAGCGGGAGCTACGAGCAGTACTTC. Its translation is CASRSPGTSGSYEQYF.

V usage is TRBV19 and J usage is TRBJ2-2; 11 positions match TRBD2. CDR1 LNHDA and CDR2 SQIVND come from the germline V gene (reference sequence). The CDR3 extends over 16 amino acids. The J segment lost 4 bases and the V segment lost 9 bases, leaving 10 bases of the junction unmatched. The CDR3 nucleotides are TGTGCCAGCCGAACGGATAGCGGGGGGGCCACCGGGGAGCTGTTTTTT. Translation gives CASRTDSGGATGELFF.

This chain links TRBV30 with TRBJ1-6, with a possible D match to TRBD1 (5 bases). The CDR3 runs 13 residues. With 0 bases removed from V and 10 bases from J, the gap between germline ends came to 10 bases. Germline loops: CDR1 GTSNPN, CDR2 SVGIG (reference sequence). The CDR3 protein is CAWSVGVGSPLHF. The CDR3, as DNA: TGTGCCTGGAGTGTAGGGGTGGGATCACCCCTCCACTTT.

This clone was counted many times. The chain is built from TRBV2 and TRBJ1-5; 9 bases match TRBD1. V lost 7 bases and J lost 2; bases outside the gene matches: 6. In germline, CDR1 is SNHLY, CDR2 FYNNEI. This CDR3 is 15 amino acids long. CDR3 amino acids: CASTRTGDGNQPQHF. For the CDR3, the DNA is TGTGCCAGCACCCGGACAGGGGACGGCAATCAGCCCCAGCATTTT. The variable domain in full, completed from reference TRBV2 and TRBJ1-5, reads EPEVTQTPSHQVTQMGQEVILRCVPISNHLYFYWYRQILGQKVEFLVSFYNNEISEKSEIFDDQFSVERPDGSNFTLKIRSTKLEDSAMYFCASTRTGDGNQPQHFGDGTRLSIL.

This chain links TRBV27 with TRBJ1-4, with D perhaps TRBD1 (6 bases). V lost 5 bases, J lost 5 bases, and 21 bases lay in between. CDR3 size: 17 residues. Looked up from germline, CDR1 is MNHEY and CDR2 is SMNVEV (reference sequence). Written as DNA, the CDR3 is TGTGCCAGCAGTGCAACGAGGCTCAGGGGCCAAAATGAAAAACTGTTTTTT. It codes for CASSATRLRGQNEKLFF.

The chain uses TRBV6-5 and TRBJ2-7; TRBD2 agrees at 10 bases. Unmatched junction bases numbered 1, after V lost 2 bases and J lost 3 bases. The CDR3 runs 14 residues. Germline V lookup: CDR1 MNHEY, CDR2 SVGAGI. The CDR3 reads CASSYGLADYEQYF. CDR3 sequence (DNA): TGTGCCAGCAGTTACGGACTAGCGGACTACGAGCAGTACTTC.

CDR3 loop: CASSLTAMNTEAFF. CDR3 in DNA: TGTGCCAGCAGCTTAACAGCCATGAACACTGAAGCTTTCTTT. The genes are TRBV7-9 and TRBJ1-1; D not certain. This CDR3 comprises 14 residues. CDR1 SEHNR and CDR2 FQNEAQ come from the germline V gene (reference sequence). V was clipped by 2 bases and J by 0 bases, with 7 bases between them.

The chain links TRBV6-5 to TRBJ2-1; 7 bases align to TRBD1. The J segment lost 6 bases and the V segment lost 2 bases, leaving 4 bases of the junction unmatched. This CDR3 region has 14 residues. The V gene's germline CDR1 is MNHEY and CDR2 SVGAGI. CDR3 nucleotides: TGTGCCAGCAGTTACGTCGCAGGGGGCAATGAGCAGTTCTTC. It translates to CASSYVAGGNEQFF.

The chain joins TRBV7-9 to TRBJ1-1; 12 bases are a match to TRBD1. The trim removed 1 base at V and 0 bases at J, leaving 9 bases unmatched. Germline V gives CDR1 SEHNR, CDR2 FQNEAQ (reference sequence). The CDR3 runs 19 residues. CDR3 sequence reads: CASSLVLGTGGPMNTEAFF. In nucleotides, the CDR3 is TGTGCCAGCAGCTTAGTACTAGGGACAGGGGGCCCTATGAACACTGAAGCTTTCTTT.

The V call is TRBV6-7, the J call TRBJ1-2, with D uncertain. TRBV6-7 is placed among ORFs of uncertain function. This CDR3 has 15 residues. Trimming removed 5 bases at V and 4 bases at J, with 17 bases between. In DNA form, the CDR3 reads TGTGCCAGCAGTCCGGGTGGATCCTTCTTCTATGGCTACACCTTC. It is translated as CASSPGGSFFYGYTF.

J is TRBJ2-1 and V is TRBV24-1; possibly TRBD1 for D (5 bases). The CDR3 has 14 residues. Germline values: CDR1 KGHDR, CDR2 SFDVKD. V was pared by 11 bases and J by 0 bases, with 13 bases between. Here the CDR3 DNA reads TGTGCCATCGTCAGGGAAAGCTCCTACAATGAGCAGTTCTTC. This gives the protein CAIVRESSYNEQFF.

The V call is TRBV9, the J call TRBJ1-4, with TRBD1 matching over 9 bases. The germline V gene encodes CDR1 SGDLS and CDR2 YYNGEE. V gave up 3 bases and J gave up 7 bases; unmatched junction bases: 4. The CDR3 length is 14 residues. The CDR3 region has the DNA TGTGCCAGCAGCGGGACAGGGGTCGGTGAAAAACTGTTTTTT. Encoded protein: CASSGTGVGEKLFF.

This clone was counted once. The chain is built from TRBV11-2 and TRBJ2-1, with TRBD2 as a possible D gene (6 bases). Germline V gene lookup returns CDR1 SGHAT and CDR2 FQNNGV. This CDR3 region has 16 residues. Trimming took 1 base from V and 0 from J, leaving 10 bases between them. In DNA form, the CDR3 reads TGTGCCAGCAGCTTAGTTGGAGCGGGCTCCTACAATGAGCAGTTCTTC. It codes for CASSLVGAGSYNEQFF.